This TCR beta chain was recorded in a study of T-cell reconstitution after alpha-beta-depleted transplantation in children. Ten or more counts support this clonotype. For TCRbeta, the library was prepared with unique molecular identifiers. TCRdb re-called the PCR reads with MiXCR, one entry per CDR3 protein. The repertoire holds approximately 230,000 distinct CDR3 sequences, with 24% as singletons. This CDR3 spans 13 amino acids. The germline gives CDR1 DFQATT, CDR2 SNEGSKA (reference sequence). V gave up 5 bases and J gave up 2 bases; unmatched junction bases: 4. Specimen: PBMCs, mostly from graft donor cells, collected 360 days after TCRalphabeta/CD19-depleted stem cell transplant. The chain is built from TRBV20-1 and TRBJ2-5; the match to TRBD1 covers 8 bases. This receptor was obtained from a female patient aged 2-10 years who had a stem cell transplant for congenital amegakaryocytic thrombocytopenia, so the T cells may come from the graft donor. As DNA, the CDR3 is TGCAGTGCTGACAGGGGAGAACAAGAGACCCAGTACTTC. Its translation: CSADRGEQETQYF.